One and the same sample provided the 8 T cell receptor beta chains below, sequenced in a study of shared clonotypes between healthy human individuals. TCRdb keeps only in-frame clones here, not all; method: immunoSEQ multiplex PCR. The repertoire holds approximately 2,000,000 clones, with approximately 90% as singletons. Sequences were obtained from naive CD4+ T cells from PBMCs. Subset defined: CD45RA+ positively selected. The receptors were gathered from a man aged 18 to 35 in good health. Some clones in this sample may be carry-over from other donors' samples.

This chain connects TRBV11-2 to TRBJ1-2, with D unclear. The CDR3 length is 14 residues. Per germline, CDR1 SGHAT and CDR2 FQNNGV. Trimming pared 0 bases from V and 8 bases from J, leaving 13 bases between. The CDR3 nucleotides read TGTGCCAGCAGCTTAGATCTGAGTTTGAGAGGCTACACCTTC. This codes for CASSLDLSLRGYTF.

The V call is TRBV5-4, the J call TRBJ2-2, with D maybe TRBD2 (6 bases). Trimming took off 4 bases at V and 0 bases at J, with 16 bases between the two ends. In germline, CDR1 is SGHNT, CDR2 YYREEE (reference sequence). CDR3 length equals 17 residues. DNA for the CDR3: TGTGCCAGCAGCCCGAAAAGCGGGCCCGCGAACACCGGGGAGCTGTTTTTT. Translating it yields CASSPKSGPANTGELFF.

V gene TRBV6-5 combines with J gene TRBJ1-5, with unresolved D. The V end was cut by 0 bases, the J end by 3 bases, with 9 bases between. Germline-derived CDR1 and CDR2 are MNHEY and SVGAGI. The CDR3 spans 15 residues. The CDR3 reads CASSYSEGSNQPQHF. CDR3 coding DNA: TGTGCCAGCAGTTACTCGGAAGGGTCCAATCAGCCCCAGCATTTT.

The chain carries TRBV6-1 and TRBJ2-5; D may be TRBD1 (5 bases). Germline V gene lookup returns CDR1 MNHNS and CDR2 SASEGT. V lost 7 bases to trimming and J lost 5 bases, with 17 bases between them. The CDR3 extends over 14 amino acids. CDR3 sequence (DNA): TGTGCCAGCACCAAAGGACACGCCGGGGAGACCCAGTACTTC. Its protein product is CASTKGHAGETQYF.

The chain couples TRBV6-5 to TRBJ1-1; a possible D gene is TRBD1 (5 bases). Trimming took off 5 bases at V and 6 bases at J, with 10 bases between the two ends. Germline V gene sequence: CDR1 MNHEY, CDR2 SVGAGI. The CDR3 sequence is 12 residues long. As DNA, the CDR3 is TGTGCCAGCAGTCGGGGGTACGCTGAAGCTTTCTTT. Amino acid sequence: CASSRGYAEAFF.

The gene calls are TRBV19 and TRBJ1-1; D is unresolved. The length of the CDR3 is 15 residues. Germline V gene data show CDR1 as LNHDA and CDR2 as SQIVND (reference sequence). V was cut by 0 bases and J by 1 base, with 9 bases left in between. In nucleotides, the CDR3 is TGTGCCAGTAGTATAGATGATGGCAGGAACACTGAAGCTTTCTTT. This encodes CASSIDDGRNTEAFF.

The rearrangement uses TRBV6-4 and TRBJ2-2; 11 bases line up with TRBD2. Per germline, CDR1 MRHNA and CDR2 SNTAGT. CDR3 size: 17 residues. The ends lost 0 bases at V and 2 bases at J; junction bases unmatched: 2. The CDR3 here is CASSDSTSGENTGELFF. The CDR3, as DNA: TGTGCCAGCAGTGACTCGACTAGCGGGGAAAACACCGGGGAGCTGTTTTTT.

In the case of this clone: A read error may explain this, as a much larger clone is one base away. CDR3 DNA sequence: TGTGCCAGCAGTCGGACAGGGGGCCCAGATACGCAGTATTTT. Its protein is CASSRTGGPDTQYF. The chain links TRBV28 to TRBJ2-3, with 11 bases matching TRBD1. Germline V lookup: CDR1 MDHEN, CDR2 SYDVKM. V lost 5 bases, J lost 4 bases, and 2 bases stayed unmatched. The CDR3 consists of 14 residues.